Following are 13 T cell receptor beta chains from one sample sequenced in a study of T cell repertoires in cytomegalovirus infection. TCRdb processed the reads anew with MiXCR; each CDR3 protein has one entry. The sample lists approximately 700,000 distinct CDR3 sequences, approximately 34% seen once, with around 3% in the top ten. The specimen sequenced was PBMCs. The origin of the receptors is a human donor in good health (CMV status not recorded). Some clones in this sample may be carry-over from other donors' samples.

This clonotype was counted a few times. The chain employs TRBV28 and TRBJ1-5; D unresolved. Germline-derived CDR1 and CDR2 are MDHEN and SYDVKM. V lost 4 bases, J lost 9 bases, and 10 bases lay in between. The CDR3 spans 12 residues. CDR3 coding DNA: TGTGCCAGCAGTTCCGCCCGTCTGCCCCAGCATTTT. Encoded protein: CASSSARLPQHF.

The chain employs TRBV7-9 and TRBJ2-7; D is possibly TRBD1 (5 bases). The CDR3 consists of 15 residues. CDR1 SEHNR and CDR2 FQNEAQ come from the germline V gene (reference sequence). V was cut by 1 base and J by 5 bases, with 15 bases left in between. CDR3 bases: TGTGCCAGCAGCTTAGGACAACAGGCCCCCGACGAGCAGTACTTC. Translated: CASSLGQQAPDEQYF.

A few counts support this clonotype. The V and J genes are TRBV7-9 and TRBJ2-3, with 7 bases identical to TRBD1. Unmatched junction bases numbered 2, after V lost 1 base and J lost 7 bases. The CDR3 sequence is 13 residues long. From germline, CDR1 is SEHNR and CDR2 FQNEAQ (reference sequence). CDR3 amino acids: CASSLETGYTQYF. As DNA, the CDR3 is TGTGCCAGCAGCTTAGAGACAGGGTATACGCAGTATTTT.

A few counts support this clonotype. This chain uses TRBV12-5 with TRBJ2-5, with 9 bases fitting TRBD1. Germline V CDR1 and CDR2: LGHNT, FRNRAP. The CDR3 extends over 14 amino acids. V shed 6 bases and J 4 bases; nucleotides not matched to a gene: 6. CDR3 nucleotides: TGTGCTAGTGGCCCCGGGGACAGGGCAGAGACCCAGTACTTC. It yields the protein CASGPGDRAETQYF.

J is TRBJ1-2 and V is TRBV29-1; D possibly corresponds to TRBD1 (5 bases). The CDR3 is 14 residues long. Germline V lookup: CDR1 SQVTM, CDR2 ANQGSEA. V lost 3 bases and J lost 4, with 15 bases in between. CDR3 amino acids: CSVDPGAVIYGYTF. CDR3 in DNA: TGCAGCGTTGATCCCGGGGCAGTTATCTATGGCTACACCTTC.

This chain links TRBV5-1 with TRBJ2-2; D perhaps matches TRBD2 (5 bases). Trimming left V 3 bases short and J 3 bases short, with 15 bases between. The CDR3 totals 16 residues. CDR1 is SGHRS and CDR2 is YFSETQ in the germline V gene. Here the CDR3 reads CASSSTPGRDTGELFF. DNA of the CDR3: TGCGCCAGCAGCTCAACTCCCGGGCGGGACACCGGGGAGCTGTTTTTT.

This clonotype was seen more than once but under ten times. The chain employs TRBV7-2 and TRBJ1-2; 9 nucleotides align to TRBD1. Germline loops: CDR1 SGHTA, CDR2 FQGNSA. The ends lost 2 bases at V and 7 bases at J; junction bases unmatched: 8. The CDR3 is 15 residues long. CDR3 amino acids: CASSLMGQGRIGYTF. CDR3 nucleotide sequence: TGTGCCAGCAGCTTAATGGGACAGGGAAGGATTGGCTACACCTTC.

This clonotype came up a few times. The V call is TRBV19, the J call TRBJ2-1; 13 nucleotides agree with TRBD2. The junction had 9 bases not matched to a gene; V was cut back by 7 bases and J by 9 bases. CDR3 length: 15 residues. Germline loops: CDR1 LNHDA, CDR2 SQIVND (reference sequence). DNA of the CDR3: TGTGCCAGTACCGAGACTAGCGGGGGGCTAGGTGAGCAGTTCTTC. Translation gives CASTETSGGLGEQFF.

There are a few counts of this clonotype. This chain connects TRBV5-1 to TRBJ1-1; 8 bases line up with TRBD1. This CDR3 is 15 amino acids long. Germline loops: CDR1 SGHRS, CDR2 YFSETQ. The junction had 7 bases not matched to a gene; V was cut back by 3 bases and J by 3 bases. CDR3 protein: CASSSFPGGHTEAFF. The CDR3 DNA reads TGCGCCAGCAGCTCCTTCCCAGGGGGCCACACTGAAGCTTTCTTT.

This rearrangement joins TRBV2 to TRBJ2-6; perhaps TRBD2 as D (6 bases). Trimming took off 3 bases at V and 2 bases at J, with 11 bases between the two ends. The CDR3 runs 16 residues. The germline gives CDR1 SNHLY, CDR2 FYNNEI. CDR3 loop: CASSDWRAAGANVLTF. CDR3 nucleotide sequence: TGTGCCAGCAGTGATTGGAGGGCGGCTGGGGCCAACGTCCTGACTTTC. Full variable domain (rest looked up from reference TRBV2 and TRBJ2-6): EPEVTQTPSHQVTQMGQEVILRCVPISNHLYFYWYRQILGQKVEFLVSFYNNEISEKSEIFDDQFSVERPDGSNFTLKIRSTKLEDSAMYFCASSDWRAAGANVLTFGAGSRLTVL.

This chain uses TRBV11-2 with TRBJ2-7; TRBD1 is a possible D gene (6 bases). This CDR3 has 15 residues. The V gene lost 2 bases and the J gene lost 1 base, with 12 bases spanning the gap. The germline CDR1 and CDR2 sequences are SGHAT and FQNNGV. The chain's CDR3 is CASSLSWDKSYEQYF. For the CDR3, the DNA is TGTGCCAGCAGCTTAAGCTGGGACAAGTCCTACGAGCAGTACTTC.

This clonotype appeared a single time. The CDR3 is CSASSTSYEQYF. CDR3 sequence (DNA): TGCAGTGCTAGTTCTACTTCCTACGAGCAGTACTTC. The chain joins TRBV20-1 to TRBJ2-7; D is uncertain. Trimming cost V 3 bases and J 1 base, with 7 bases left between them. The CDR3 runs 12 residues. Germline CDR1 is DFQATT and CDR2 is SNEGSKA (reference sequence).

This clonotype has only a few counts. The chain joins TRBV7-2 to TRBJ1-2; 8 nucleotides line up with TRBD1. The germline gives CDR1 SGHTA, CDR2 FQGNSA. With 5 bases clipped from V and 4 bases from J, the junction kept 6 bases outside the gene matches. The CDR3 extends over 14 amino acids. The CDR3 bases are TGTGCCAGCAGCCGACAGGGGACGATCTATGGCTACACCTTC. It is translated as CASSRQGTIYGYTF. The whole variable domain, remainder taken from reference TRBV7-2 and TRBJ1-2, is GAGVSQSPSNKVTEKGKDVELRCDPISGHTALYWYRQSLGQGLEFLIYFQGNSAPDKSGLPSDRFSAERTGGSVSTLTIQRTQQEDSAVYLCASSRQGTIYGYTFGSGTRLTVV.